These 26 T cell receptor beta chains were sequenced from one sample in a study of cytotoxic CD8 clonotypes in ibrutinib-treated CLL. Assay: immunoSEQ multiplex PCR; the TCRdb copy retains only in-frame clones and omits some. In the table there are some 300,000 clones, 80% of which are singletons. The starting material was PBMCs, obtained before ibrutinib treatment. The receptors here all came from a human donor with chronic lymphocytic leukemia.

This rearrangement joins TRBV7-2 to TRBJ2-7, with 11 positions matching TRBD1. Per germline, CDR1 SGHTA and CDR2 FQGNSA. This CDR3 spans 14 amino acids. The junction had 3 bases not matched to a gene; V was cut back by 4 bases and J by 4 bases. CDR3 DNA: TGTGCCAGCAGCTCGGGACAGGGGGTATACGAGCAGTACTTC. Its protein product is CASSSGQGVYEQYF.

The chain employs TRBV19 and TRBJ1-5, with 8 bases aligning to TRBD1. From germline, CDR1 is LNHDA and CDR2 SQIVND (reference sequence). The CDR3 sequence is 14 residues long. The V segment lost 5 bases and the J segment 9 bases; nucleotides outside the gene matches: 9. This CDR3 reads CASSPGQGIVPQHF. The CDR3 coding sequence is TGTGCCAGTAGTCCCGGACAGGGAATTGTGCCCCAGCATTTT.

This chain connects TRBV7-2 to TRBJ2-1; no clear D gene. CDR3 length: 13 amino acids. V was shortened by 3 bases and J by 6 bases, with 9 bases between the two germline ends. Germline values: CDR1 SGHTA, CDR2 FQGNSA. CDR3 protein: CASSFRELNEQFF. The DNA for the CDR3 is TGTGCCAGCAGCTTTAGGGAACTCAATGAGCAGTTCTTC. The full variable domain, with the rest looked up from reference TRBV7-2 and TRBJ2-1, is GAGVSQSPSNKVTEKGKDVELRCDPISGHTALYWYRQSLGQGLEFLIYFQGNSAPDKSGLPSDRFSAERTGGSVSTLTIQRTQQEDSAVYLCASSFRELNEQFFGPGTRLTVL.

V is TRBV27 and J is TRBJ2-5; 14 bases align to TRBD2. J gave up 3 bases and V 5 bases, and 8 bases lay outside the gene matches. The CDR3 runs 17 residues. CDR1 is MNHEY, CDR2 SMNVEV, per germline (reference sequence). The CDR3 reads CASSPVTGLAGEETQYF. The CDR3 region has the DNA TGTGCCAGCAGTCCGGTGACGGGACTAGCGGGAGAAGAGACCCAGTACTTC.

The chain is built from TRBV18 and TRBJ2-3; possibly TRBD1 for D (7 bases). The CDR3 spans 13 residues. CDR1 KGHSH and CDR2 LQKENI come from the germline V gene. V was clipped by 10 bases and J by 2 bases, with 13 bases between them. The CDR3 loop reads CATAGGSTDTQYF. In DNA form, the CDR3 reads TGTGCCACCGCAGGGGGGTCCACAGATACGCAGTATTTT.

J is TRBJ1-5 and V is TRBV19; D is ambiguous. Germline CDR1 is LNHDA and CDR2 is SQIVND (reference sequence). V lost 3 bases and J lost 0, with 12 bases in between. The CDR3 is made up of 16 amino acids. The CDR3 coding sequence is TGTGCCAGTAGTATCGTGGTGTGGTATAGCAATCAGCCCCAGCATTTT. This encodes CASSIVVWYSNQPQHF. Full variable domain (outside the CDR3, taken from reference TRBV19 and TRBJ1-5): DGGITQSPKYLFRKEGQNVTLSCEQNLNHDAMYWYRQDPGQGLRLIYYSQIVNDFQKGDIAEGYSVSREKKESFPLTVTSAQKNPTAFYLCASSIVVWYSNQPQHFGDGTRLSIL.

The rearrangement joins TRBV30 to TRBJ2-1; D gene uncertain. The CDR3 runs to 11 residues. V dropped 7 bases and J dropped 12 bases, with 16 bases sitting between them. The germline gives CDR1 GTSNPN, CDR2 SVGIG (reference sequence). CDR3 residues: CAFLNNEAQFF. In DNA form, the CDR3 reads TGTGCCTTCCTAAATAATGAGGCGCAGTTCTTC.

Regarding this clone: At the DNA level, this CDR3 is encoded by other sequences in the same sample as well. V and J are TRBV5-1 and TRBJ1-1; D gene ambiguous. Germline CDR1 SGHRS, CDR2 YFSETQ. This CDR3 has 12 amino acids. Trimming cost V 0 bases and J 3 bases, with 3 bases left between them. The CDR3 is CASSLGDTEAFF. CDR3 DNA sequence: TGCGCCAGCAGCTTGGGGGACACTGAAGCTTTCTTT.

The genes are TRBV15 and TRBJ1-5; D is ambiguous. This CDR3 is 14 amino acids long. With 5 bases removed from V and 0 bases from J, the gap between germline ends came to 8 bases. Germline CDR1 and CDR2: LNHNV and YYDKDF (reference sequence). This CDR3 is CATSRQSSNQPQHF. Written as DNA, the CDR3 is TGTGCCACCAGCCGGCAGAGTAGCAATCAGCCCCAGCATTTT. Full variable domain (remainder filled in from reference TRBV15 and TRBJ1-5): DAMVIQNPRYQVTQFGKPVTLSCSQTLNHNVMYWYQQKSSQAPKLLFHYYDKDFNNEADTPDNFQSRRPNTSFCFLDIRSPGLGDTAMYLCATSRQSSNQPQHFGDGTRLSIL.

The chain employs TRBV7-2 and TRBJ2-3, with TRBD2 matching 10 bases. CDR3 length: 14 residues. The V gene's germline CDR1 is SGHTA and CDR2 FQGNSA. The V gene end was trimmed by 4 bases and the J gene end by 4 bases; junction bases not matched to a gene: 2. The CDR3 loop is CASSSGLASDTQYF. CDR3 sequence (DNA): TGTGCCAGCAGCTCGGGACTAGCGTCAGATACGCAGTATTTT.

Written as DNA, the CDR3 is TGCGCCAGCAGCCAAGTTCTGCTGGTAACAGGGCTGAATAACTATGGCTACACCTTC. This sequence encodes CASSQVLLVTGLNNYGYTF. This chain connects TRBV4-3 to TRBJ1-2; D is perhaps TRBD1 (6 bases). Trimming removed 1 base from V and 1 base from J, with 22 bases in between. CDR1 LGHNA and CDR2 YSLEER come from the germline V gene. The length of the CDR3 is 19 residues.

This clone was seen a few times. This chain connects TRBV28 to TRBJ2-7; D unresolved. Trimming left V 4 bases short and J 6 bases short, with 10 bases between. Germline CDR1 reads MDHEN; CDR2 reads SYDVKM. The CDR3 is 12 amino acids. The DNA for the CDR3 is TGTGCCAGCAGTTCCCGATTCTCCGAGCAGTACTTC. As protein: CASSSRFSEQYF.

The chain uses TRBV5-1 and TRBJ2-5; 8 nucleotides match TRBD1. The CDR3 contains 16 residues. V was pared by 4 bases and J by 3 bases, with 11 bases of the junction left unmatched. CDR1 and CDR2 from the germline V gene are SGHRS and YFSETQ. The CDR3 is CASSGFRTGSKETQYF. The CDR3 region has the DNA TGCGCCAGCAGCGGTTTCCGGACAGGGTCGAAAGAGACCCAGTACTTC. The entire variable domain, with the rest obtained from reference TRBV5-1 and TRBJ2-5, is as follows: KAGVTQTPRYLIKTRGQQVTLSCSPISGHRSVSWYQQTPGQGLQFLFEYFSETQRNKGNFPGRFSGRQFSNSRSEMNVSTLELGDSALYLCASSGFRTGSKETQYFGPGTRLLVL.

As for this clone: Other nucleotide sequences from this sample produce the same CDR3. The chain carries TRBV29-1 and TRBJ1-2; D remains unclear. The CDR3 totals 8 residues. V was cut by 4 bases and J by 8 bases, with 2 bases left in between. Germline-derived CDR1 and CDR2 are SQVTM and ANQGSEA. The CDR3 coding sequence is TGCAGCGTTGGCGGCTACACCTTC. As protein: CSVGGYTF.

The V and J genes are TRBV5-6 and TRBJ1-1, with D maybe TRBD1 (6 bases). The CDR3 is made up of 14 amino acids. V was clipped by 4 bases and J by 2 bases, with 12 bases between them. Germline CDR1 is SGHDT and CDR2 is YYEEEE. The CDR3 coding sequence is TGTGCCAGCAGCCCGACAGGCGCCAACACTGAAGCTTTCTTT. It encodes CASSPTGANTEAFF.

This chain uses TRBV6-5 with TRBJ2-3; D is unclear. Trimming stripped 9 bases from V and 1 base from J, with 14 bases between. The CDR3 has 14 residues. The germline CDR1 and CDR2 sequences are MNHEY and SVGAGI. The CDR3 loop is CASTRRGGTDTQYF. The CDR3 region has the DNA TGTGCCAGTACCCGTCGCGGAGGCACAGATACGCAGTATTTT.

The rearrangement links TRBV10-3 to TRBJ2-5; 11 bases map to TRBD2. The ends lost 5 bases at V and 3 bases at J; junction bases unmatched: 2. In germline, CDR1 is ENHRY, CDR2 SYGVKD. The CDR3 totals 14 residues. The CDR3 is CAISLGLAEETQYF. The CDR3 DNA reads TGTGCCATCAGTTTGGGACTAGCGGAAGAGACCCAGTACTTC.

J is TRBJ2-3 and V is TRBV4-3, with D uncertain. Trimming took off 0 bases at V and 0 bases at J, with 10 bases between the two ends. The length of the CDR3 is 16 residues. The germline V gene has CDR1 LGHNA and CDR2 YSLEER. The CDR3 here is CASSQDLGLSTDTQYF. The CDR3 bases are TGCGCCAGCAGCCAAGATTTGGGTCTTAGCACAGATACGCAGTATTTT.

The CDR3, as DNA: TGCGCCAGCAGCAAGGGACAGGGGGTGGTCGCTGAAGCTTTCTTT. This encodes CASSKGQGVVAEAFF. The chain links TRBV5-1 to TRBJ1-1; 11 positions agree with TRBD1. This CDR3 has 15 amino acids. Per the germline V gene, CDR1 is SGHRS and CDR2 is YFSETQ. J was trimmed by 6 bases and V by 4 bases; bases with no gene match: 8.

This chain links TRBV9 with TRBJ2-1; the D call may be TRBD1 or TRBD2 (6 bases each). Germline-derived CDR1 and CDR2 are SGDLS and YYNGEE. The CDR3 is made up of 16 amino acids. V lost 4 bases, J lost 3 bases, and 17 bases lay in between. CDR3 residues: CASSPGVRGDYNEQFF. For the CDR3, the DNA is TGTGCCAGCAGCCCAGGGGTGCGGGGAGACTACAATGAGCAGTTCTTC.

The rearrangement joins TRBV5-1 to TRBJ2-2; 15 bases agree with TRBD2. The V and J ends lost 4 bases and 7 bases, in that order; junction bases with no gene match: 5. Germline CDR1 reads SGHRS; CDR2 reads YFSETQ. This CDR3 has 16 residues. The CDR3 bases are TGCGCCAGCAGCCAGATGGGACTAGCGGGAGGCGGGGAGCTGTTTTTT. Its translation is CASSQMGLAGGGELFF.

This chain links TRBV2 with TRBJ1-2, with D uncertain. V lost 7 bases and J 7 bases, leaving 16 bases between the germline ends. The CDR3 consists of 13 residues. Germline CDR1 reads SNHLY; CDR2 reads FYNNEI. CDR3 amino acids: CASTPENASGYTF. The CDR3 DNA reads as TGTGCCAGCACCCCGGAGAATGCGTCTGGCTACACCTTC.

This chain links TRBV4-3 with TRBJ2-7, with 8 bases lining up with TRBD2. CDR1 is LGHNA, CDR2 YSLEER, per germline. The CDR3 has 21 residues. Trimming took 0 bases from V and 0 from J; bases not matched to a gene: 19. CDR3 protein: CASSQEAELAGRLASSYEQYF. The CDR3 region has the DNA TGCGCCAGCAGCCAAGAGGCCGAATTAGCGGGACGGTTAGCGAGCTCCTACGAGCAGTACTTC.

The chain is built from TRBV7-2 and TRBJ2-1; D is possibly TRBD2 (6 bases). The CDR3 has 13 amino acids. In germline, CDR1 is SGHTA, CDR2 FQGNSA. Trimming removed 5 bases from V and 9 bases from J, with 14 bases in between. The CDR3 loop is CASSGGTSGEQFF. In DNA form, the CDR3 reads TGTGCCAGCAGCGGTGGGACTTCGGGTGAGCAGTTCTTC. The full variable domain, rest sourced from reference TRBV7-2 and TRBJ2-1, is GAGVSQSPSNKVTEKGKDVELRCDPISGHTALYWYRQSLGQGLEFLIYFQGNSAPDKSGLPSDRFSAERTGGSVSTLTIQRTQQEDSAVYLCASSGGTSGEQFFGPGTRLTVL.

CDR3 bases: TGTGCCAGCGGATTTACAAGCGGTGAGCAGTTCTTC. It yields the protein CASGFTSGEQFF. This sequence joins TRBV2 and TRBJ2-1; possible D gene TRBD2, 5 bases. The V end was cut by 8 bases, the J end by 9 bases, with 14 bases between. The CDR3 length is 12 residues. The V gene's germline CDR1 is SNHLY and CDR2 FYNNEI. Based on the CDR3 plus reference TRBV2 and TRBJ2-1, the full variable domain is EPEVTQTPSHQVTQMGQEVILRCVPISNHLYFYWYRQILGQKVEFLVSFYNNEISEKSEIFDDQFSVERPDGSNFTLKIRSTKLEDSAMYFCASGFTSGEQFFGPGTRLTVL.

This clone showed up just a few times. This chain joins TRBV7-2 and TRBJ2-3; 8 nucleotides match TRBD2. The germline gives CDR1 SGHTA, CDR2 FQGNSA. This CDR3 is built from 15 residues. Losses at the gene ends were 3 bases for V and 6 bases for J; bases not matched to a gene: 8. DNA of the CDR3: TGTGCCAGCAGCTTTGCGGGACTAGTGAGGGATACGCAGTATTTT. It specifies CASSFAGLVRDTQYF.